The subject of this entry is one TCR beta chain. V was pared by 0 bases and J by 5 bases, with 14 bases between. Per the germline V gene, CDR1 is LNHNV and CDR2 is YYDKDF (reference sequence). The CDR3 is made up of 16 amino acids. This sample was included in a study of CD8+CD57+ T cells in acquired aplastic anemia. Both TCR beta VDJ combination and CDR3 sequence profiling were carried out. Genomic DNA was the template for this profiling. TCRdb re-called the reads with MiXCR, one entry per CDR3 protein. The sample has hundreds of thousands of distinct CDR3 sequences; around 50% are singletons. Patients sequenced had flow cytometry evidence of CD8+CD57+ cell expansion.

This chain uses TRBV15 with TRBJ2-1, with D possibly matching TRBD1 (7 bases). The sequence came from a human donor with aplastic anemia. Sample: sorted CD4+, CD8+, or CD8+CD57+ T cells (not recorded which) from PBMCs. The CDR3 spells CATSRDQGGPNNEQFF. CDR3 DNA: TGTGCCACCAGCAGAGATCAGGGGGGCCCCAACAATGAGCAGTTCTTC.